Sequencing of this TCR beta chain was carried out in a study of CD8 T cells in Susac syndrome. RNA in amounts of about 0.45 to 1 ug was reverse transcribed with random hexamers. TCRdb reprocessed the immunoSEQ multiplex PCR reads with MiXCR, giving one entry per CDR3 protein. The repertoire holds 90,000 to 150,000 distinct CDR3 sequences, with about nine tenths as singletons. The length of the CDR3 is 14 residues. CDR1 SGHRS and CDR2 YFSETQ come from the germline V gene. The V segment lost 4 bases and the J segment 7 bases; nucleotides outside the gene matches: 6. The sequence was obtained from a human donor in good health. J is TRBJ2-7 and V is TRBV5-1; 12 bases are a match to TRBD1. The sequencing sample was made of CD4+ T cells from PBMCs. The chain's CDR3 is CASSQGQGAREQYF. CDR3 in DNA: TGCGCCAGCAGCCAGGGACAGGGGGCTCGGGAGCAGTACTTC.